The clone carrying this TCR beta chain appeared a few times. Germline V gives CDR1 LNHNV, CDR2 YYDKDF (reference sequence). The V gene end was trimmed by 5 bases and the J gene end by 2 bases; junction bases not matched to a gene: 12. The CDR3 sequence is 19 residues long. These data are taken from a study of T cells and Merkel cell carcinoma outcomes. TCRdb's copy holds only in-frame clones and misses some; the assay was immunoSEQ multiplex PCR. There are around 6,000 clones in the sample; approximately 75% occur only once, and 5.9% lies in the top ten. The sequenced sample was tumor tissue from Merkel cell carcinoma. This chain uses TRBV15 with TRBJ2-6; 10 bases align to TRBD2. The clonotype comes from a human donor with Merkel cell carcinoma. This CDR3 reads CATSGSLLAGRPGANVLTF. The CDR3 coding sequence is TGTGCCACCAGCGGTAGTTTACTAGCGGGAAGACCTGGGGCCAACGTCCTGACTTTC.